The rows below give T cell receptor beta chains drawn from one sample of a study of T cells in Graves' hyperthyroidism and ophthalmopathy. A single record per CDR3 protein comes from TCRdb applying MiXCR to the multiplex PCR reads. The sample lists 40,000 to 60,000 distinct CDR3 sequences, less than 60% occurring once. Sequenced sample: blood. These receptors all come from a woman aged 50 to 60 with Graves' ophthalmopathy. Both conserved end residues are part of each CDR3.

CASSDFGAGYTF,TRBV6-4
CSARVTGRYEQFF,TRBV20-1
CATSRGAGASYEQYF,TRBV15
CASSLAGHRTDTQYF,TRBV7-3
CASMAGDSYNEQFF,TRBV19
CASSPSTGQAVGQETQYF,TRBV18
CASSLQGADYEQYF,TRBV5-8
CASKRDSSSSYNSPLHF,TRBV19
CSARDRERGSYNSPLHF,TRBV20-1
CSAKGQGNPEAFF,TRBV20-1
CASSLILAGVHEQYF,TRBV27
CVSSIMGGDNEQFF,TRBV7-9
CASSQENRDSPLHF,TRBV4-1
CASSGTTRVFF,TRBV6-1
CASSDGGGTDTQYF,TRBV10-1
CASSKGRAYEQYF,TRBV14
CASSLAGEGTQYF,TRBV7-3
CASSTRGRQEAQYF,TRBV19
CASSLRQEETQYF,TRBV27
CASSERLANTGELFF,TRBV9
CASSPDLNQPRHF,TRBV7-2
CASSLKTSGGAWSSYEQYF,TRBV5-1
CASSTGTSLYEQYF,TRBV5-5
CSARGPSNYEQYF,TRBV20-1
CASDISRGGELFF,TRBV7-9
CASSFLKRGTGELFF,TRBV13
CASSQPGTVTDTQYF,TRBV4-2
CASSATQGALDGYTF,TRBV9
CASSQIGQDSYEQYF,TRBV7-3
CASSPFGQFGYEQYF,TRBV13
CASSRELAGGYYEQYF,TRBV2
CSAPPQRYSPRQETQYF,TRBV20-1
CASIPSWAKYEQYF,TRBV13
CASRTLASGEQYF,TRBV2
CATSGSGELFF,TRBV24-1
CASSLAGVPSGPQHF,TRBV7-9
CASSVDGTGGYEQYF,TRBV9
CASRPLAGGLTDTQYF,TRBV7-9
CASSWGQGAYEQYF,TRBV5-1
CASGQGGLKDTQYF,TRBV5-1
CASSQDGTTYNEQFF,TRBV3-1
CAITGTGAEQYF,TRBV10-3
CASSRGEGGGGYTF,TRBV3-1
CASSRDRSNEKLFF,TRBV6-6
CSASSSGAYEQYF,TRBV20-1
CASSVGRDSYGYTF,TRBV9
CASSSTHRGYQPQHF,TRBV7-9
CASSDLEYLETQYF,TRBV7-9